One sample yielded the 28 T cell receptor beta chains listed below, sequenced in a study of T cell responses to AZD1222 COVID-19 vaccine. This table comes from immunoSEQ multiplex PCR, and its TCRdb copy is limited to in-frame clones, with some not included. The sample includes over 120,000 clones, 85% to 95% seen only once; the top ten take more than 10%. Source: peripheral blood, taken after recovery from COVID-19. Receptor source: an adult who had recovered from COVID-19.

This clone turned up a few times. The V and J genes are TRBV9 and TRBJ1-6; D is unclear. CDR3 length: 12 residues. Deletions cut 3 bases from V and 14 bases from J, with 12 bases between. Germline CDR1 SGDLS, CDR2 YYNGEE. In DNA, the CDR3 is TGTGCCAGCAGCGGGGAGCAGTTCGCCCTCCACTTT. Its translation is CASSGEQFALHF. Full variable domain (outside the CDR3, taken from reference TRBV9 and TRBJ1-6): DSGVTQTPKHLITATGQRVTLRCSPRSGDLSVYWYQQSLDQGLQFLIQYYNGEERAKGNILERFSAQQFPDLHSELNLSSLELGDSALYFCASSGEQFALHFGNGTRLTVT.

The chain uses TRBV2 and TRBJ2-3; D is undetermined. Trimming took off 1 base at V and 0 bases at J, with 8 bases between the two ends. CDR3 length: 15 residues. Looked up from germline, CDR1 is SNHLY and CDR2 is FYNNEI. CDR3 nucleotide sequence: TGTGCCAGCAGTGAAGTTGGCAGCAGCACAGATACGCAGTATTTT. Protein sequence: CASSEVGSSTDTQYF. Filled out from reference TRBV2 and TRBJ2-3, the complete variable domain reads EPEVTQTPSHQVTQMGQEVILRCVPISNHLYFYWYRQILGQKVEFLVSFYNNEISEKSEIFDDQFSVERPDGSNFTLKIRSTKLEDSAMYFCASSEVGSSTDTQYFGPGTRLTVL.

This chain joins TRBV9 and TRBJ2-7; unclear D gene. CDR3 length: 13 amino acids. V gave up 0 bases and J gave up 3 bases, with 7 bases separating them. Looked up from germline, CDR1 is SGDLS and CDR2 is YYNGEE. The CDR3 region has the DNA TGTGCCAGCAGCGTAGCTATGGACTACGAGCAGTACTTC. Translated: CASSVAMDYEQYF.

Only a few counts were recorded for this clone. V usage is TRBV19 and J usage is TRBJ1-2; the D gene is possibly TRBD1 (6 bases). CDR3 size: 14 residues. V lost 3 bases, J lost 7 bases, and 15 bases lay in between. Germline CDR1 LNHDA, CDR2 SQIVND (reference sequence). The CDR3 nucleotides read TGTGCCAGTAGTATCGGGGGGCCCGCCGGTGGCTACACCTTC. Protein product: CASSIGGPAGGYTF.

The chain recombines TRBV5-4 with TRBJ2-7; TRBD2 is a possible D gene (6 bases). V was pared by 3 bases and J by 4 bases, with 20 bases between. Germline assignment: CDR1 SGHNT and CDR2 YYREEE (reference sequence). The CDR3 spans 16 residues. The chain's CDR3 is CASSWAGSHSAYEQYF. CDR3 sequence (DNA): TGTGCCAGCAGCTGGGCGGGGAGCCACTCCGCATACGAGCAGTACTTC.

This clone was recorded only once. This sequence joins TRBV7-8 and TRBJ1-5; no definite D call. CDR3 size: 15 residues. Per the germline V gene, CDR1 is SGHVS and CDR2 is FQNEAQ. V gave up 4 bases and J gave up 4 bases, with 14 bases separating them. The CDR3 sequence is CASSSDRGSNQPQHF. The CDR3 DNA is TGTGCCAGCAGCTCCGACCGGGGAAGTAATCAGCCCCAGCATTTT.

The CDR3 region has the DNA TGTGCCAGCAGTTCTCTGGGGGGGGGTTATTACGAGCAGTACTTC. Encoded protein: CASSSLGGGYYEQYF. V usage is TRBV6-5 and J usage is TRBJ2-7; the match to TRBD2 covers 7 bases. The CDR3 runs 15 residues. The J segment lost 4 bases and the V segment lost 4 bases, leaving 10 bases of the junction unmatched. The V gene's germline CDR1 is MNHEY and CDR2 SVGAGI.

The gene calls are TRBV7-8 and TRBJ1-2; TRBD1 aligns across 8 bases. Germline CDR1 and CDR2: SGHVS and FQNEAQ. CDR3 length equals 14 residues. V lost 2 bases, J lost 6 bases, and 5 bases stayed unmatched. The CDR3 region has the DNA TGTGCCAGCAGCTTACAGGGGGCCGGGGATGGCTACACCTTC. Translation gives CASSLQGAGDGYTF.

This clone occurred once. This rearrangement joins TRBV7-3 to TRBJ2-5, with 8 bases identical to TRBD2. CDR1 and CDR2 from the germline V gene are SGHTA and FQGTGA. V shed 0 bases and J 5 bases; nucleotides not matched to a gene: 11. The CDR3 contains 17 residues. CDR3 region: CASSLTGPAGVGETQYF. CDR3 in DNA: TGTGCCAGCAGCTTAACGGGACCAGCGGGAGTAGGGGAGACCCAGTACTTC.

This clone was found once. Its ends do not fully match the called genes, so a read error is possible. The chain couples TRBV7-7 to TRBJ2-7; D unresolved. The CDR3 sequence is 13 residues long. CDR1 is SSHAT, CDR2 FNYEAQ, per germline (reference sequence). The CDR3 DNA follows: TGTGCTAGCAGCTTAGCACTGAGCTACGAGCAGTACTTC. It yields the protein CASSLALSYEQYF.

This clone was seen a single time. This chain's CDR3 is CASSVGGDRSNQPQHF. CDR3 nucleotides: TGTGCCAGCAGCGTAGGGGGTGATCGTAGCAATCAGCCCCAGCATTTT. The chain combines TRBV9 with TRBJ1-5; D is unclear. This CDR3 is built from 16 residues. Germline CDR1 SGDLS, CDR2 YYNGEE. V gave up 0 bases and J gave up 0 bases, with 10 bases separating them.

This clone was seen just once. The chain couples TRBV28 to TRBJ1-4; D gene ambiguous. The CDR3 totals 15 residues. Deletions cut 5 bases from V and 4 bases from J, with 14 bases between. Looked up from germline, CDR1 is MDHEN and CDR2 is SYDVKM. This chain's CDR3 is CASSGLSQINEKLFF. The CDR3 DNA is TGTGCCAGCAGTGGCCTCTCCCAGATTAATGAAAAACTGTTTTTT. Full variable domain (missing parts from reference TRBV28 and TRBJ1-4): DVKVTQSSRYLVKRTGEKVFLECVQDMDHENMFWYRQDPGLGLRLIYFSYDVKMKEKGDIPEGYSVSREKKERFSLILESASTNQTSMYLCASSGLSQINEKLFFGSGTQLSVL.

The chain carries TRBV4-1 and TRBJ1-5, with unresolved D. Trimming left V 3 bases short and J 5 bases short, with 14 bases between. The CDR3 is 15 amino acids. CDR1 and CDR2 from the germline V gene are MGHRA and YSYEKL. CDR3 protein: CASSHPGQHYQPQHF. The CDR3 DNA reads TGCGCCAGCAGCCATCCTGGGCAGCACTATCAGCCCCAGCATTTT.

This chain joins TRBV7-6 and TRBJ2-5; no clear D. The CDR3 length is 11 residues. In germline, CDR1 is SGHVS, CDR2 FNYEAQ. V was clipped by 5 bases and J by 0 bases, with 1 base between them. The CDR3 DNA reads TGTGCCAGCAGCGACCAAGAGACCCAGTACTTC. This gives the protein CASSDQETQYF.

The J gene is TRBJ1-1, the V gene TRBV10-3, with D perhaps TRBD1 (5 bases). The germline V and J ends were trimmed by 2 bases and 6 bases, with 13 bases remaining between them. Germline CDR1 reads ENHRY; CDR2 reads SYGVKD. The length of the CDR3 is 14 residues. CDR3: CAISEVGVGAEAFF. The DNA for the CDR3 is TGTGCCATCAGTGAGGTCGGGGTGGGGGCTGAAGCTTTCTTT.

The rearrangement links TRBV9 to TRBJ2-3; D unresolved. Looked up from germline, CDR1 is SGDLS and CDR2 is YYNGEE. The V end was cut by 4 bases, the J end by 4 bases, with 13 bases between. The CDR3 consists of 14 residues. CDR3 loop: CASSKYEGADTQYF. CDR3 coding DNA: TGTGCCAGCAGCAAATACGAAGGAGCAGATACGCAGTATTTT.

The chain has TRBV7-9 and TRBJ2-1; D is undetermined. Trimming took 6 bases from V and 9 from J, leaving 9 bases between them. CDR1 SEHNR and CDR2 FQNEAQ come from the germline V gene (reference sequence). CDR3 size: 11 residues. CDR3: CASSNLGEQFF. The CDR3 DNA reads as TGTGCCAGCAGTAACCTCGGTGAGCAGTTCTTC.

The V and J genes are TRBV6-5 and TRBJ2-7, with a possible D match to TRBD1 (5 bases). The CDR3 length is 13 residues. Germline CDR1 is MNHEY and CDR2 is SVGAGI. Trimming pared 5 bases from V and 2 bases from J, leaving 10 bases between. CDR3 in amino acids: CASSLTDTYEQYF. CDR3 DNA: TGTGCCAGCAGTCTGACAGATACCTACGAGCAGTACTTC.

For the CDR3, the DNA is TGTGCCTGGGGGCGACGGATTAATTCACCCCTCCACTTT. This codes for CAWGRRINSPLHF. The chain is built from TRBV30 and TRBJ1-6, with D unclear. The CDR3 covers 13 residues. Germline CDR1 is GTSNPN and CDR2 is SVGIG (reference sequence). Between the trimmed V and J ends, which lost 5 bases and 6 bases, there was a span of 11 bases.

V and J are TRBV19 and TRBJ1-1, with 8 bases fitting TRBD1. The V gene's germline CDR1 is LNHDA and CDR2 SQIVND (reference sequence). CDR3 length: 13 residues. V dropped 6 bases and J dropped 7; count of bases not matched to a gene: 7. CDR3 DNA: TGTGCCAGTAGGCCTGACAGGGGCCGTGAAGCTTTCTTT. Its translation: CASRPDRGREAFF. The whole variable domain, remainder taken from reference TRBV19 and TRBJ1-1, is DGGITQSPKYLFRKEGQNVTLSCEQNLNHDAMYWYRQDPGQGLRLIYYSQIVNDFQKGDIAEGYSVSREKKESFPLTVTSAQKNPTAFYLCASRPDRGREAFFGQGTRLTVV.

This sequence joins TRBV19 and TRBJ2-2, with TRBD1 matching 9 bases. The CDR3 extends over 18 amino acids. Germline CDR1 LNHDA, CDR2 SQIVND (reference sequence). J was trimmed by 4 bases and V by 2 bases; bases with no gene match: 11. The CDR3 DNA is TGTGCCAGTAGTATAAAGACAGGGGGTATTTCGGGCACCGGGGAGCTGTTTTTT. Amino acids: CASSIKTGGISGTGELFF.

The chain employs TRBV5-1 and TRBJ1-1; D may be TRBD1 (5 bases). V lost 0 bases, J lost 4 bases, and 10 bases lay in between. In germline, CDR1 is SGHRS, CDR2 YFSETQ. CDR3 length: 14 amino acids. The CDR3: CASSLGGVGTEAFF. CDR3 DNA sequence: TGCGCCAGCAGCTTGGGAGGGGTGGGCACTGAAGCTTTCTTT.

The chain couples TRBV29-1 to TRBJ2-5, with D maybe TRBD1 (6 bases). Trimming cost V 7 bases and J 3 bases, with 12 bases left between them. Germline V gives CDR1 SQVTM, CDR2 ANQGSEA. The CDR3 runs 12 residues. This CDR3 is CSEGERKETQYF. CDR3 in DNA: TGCAGCGAGGGGGAGCGTAAAGAGACCCAGTACTTC. The full variable domain, rest sourced from reference TRBV29-1 and TRBJ2-5, is SAVISQKPSRDICQRGTSLTIQCQVDSQVTMMFWYRQQPGQSLTLIATANQGSEATYESGFVIDKFPISRPNLTFSTLTVSNMSPEDSSIYLCSEGERKETQYFGPGTRLLVL.

The rearrangement uses TRBV28 and TRBJ2-7; 9 bases are shared with TRBD2. The CDR3 extends over 16 amino acids. Germline CDR1 and CDR2: MDHEN and SYDVKM. V was pared by 2 bases and J by 0 bases, with 5 bases of the junction left unmatched. This CDR3 reads CASSLRLAANSYEQYF. CDR3 bases: TGTGCCAGCAGTTTAAGACTAGCGGCCAACTCCTACGAGCAGTACTTC. Based on the CDR3 plus reference TRBV28 and TRBJ2-7, the full variable domain is DVKVTQSSRYLVKRTGEKVFLECVQDMDHENMFWYRQDPGLGLRLIYFSYDVKMKEKGDIPEGYSVSREKKERFSLILESASTNQTSMYLCASSLRLAANSYEQYFGPGTRLTVT.

CDR3 nucleotide sequence: TGCGCCAGCAGCACCCGGACTAGCGGGATGGAGTGGGACTACGAGCAGTACTTC. Its protein is CASSTRTSGMEWDYEQYF. The chain recombines TRBV4-1 with TRBJ2-7; 12 positions agree with TRBD2. Trimming removed 5 bases from V and 3 bases from J; junction bases left unmatched: 14. This CDR3 region has 18 residues. The germline gives CDR1 MGHRA, CDR2 YSYEKL.

The chain is built from TRBV13 and TRBJ2-7; D might be TRBD2 (5 bases). The CDR3 totals 12 residues. CDR1 is PRHDT, CDR2 FYEKMQ, per germline (reference sequence). V was trimmed by 8 bases and J by 1 base, leaving 9 bases between them. DNA for the CDR3: TGTGCCAGCGGGAGTGGGTCCTACGAGCAGTACTTC. Protein sequence: CASGSGSYEQYF. Full variable domain (missing parts from reference TRBV13 and TRBJ2-7): AAGVIQSPRHLIKEKRETATLKCYPIPRHDTVYWYQQGPGQDPQFLISFYEKMQSDKGSIPDRFSAQQFSDYHSELNMSSLELGDSALYFCASGSGSYEQYFGPGTRLTVT.

The rearrangement uses TRBV19 and TRBJ2-7, with D possibly TRBD2 on 5 matching bases. The V gene lost 5 bases and the J gene lost 3 bases, with 11 bases spanning the gap. Germline V gene data show CDR1 as LNHDA and CDR2 as SQIVND (reference sequence). This CDR3 comprises 13 residues. The CDR3 DNA is TGTGCCAGTAGTTCGGCCCGGGGCTACGAGCAGTACTTC. This sequence encodes CASSSARGYEQYF.

On this clone: The identical CDR3 is also encoded by other nucleotide sequences in the sample. The chain recombines TRBV27 with TRBJ2-7; perhaps D is TRBD1 or TRBD2 (5 bases each). V lost 4 bases and J 2 bases, leaving 9 bases between the germline ends. The V gene's germline CDR1 is MNHEY and CDR2 SMNVEV (reference sequence). The CDR3 totals 13 residues. The CDR3 loop is CASSSGTTYEQYF. CDR3 DNA sequence: TGTGCCAGCAGTTCCGGGACCACCTACGAGCAGTACTTC.